This T cell receptor beta chain was recorded in a study of shared clonotypes between healthy human individuals. Germline CDR1 and CDR2: SGDLS and YYNGEE. CDR3 length: 13 residues. V was shortened by 3 bases and J by 0 bases, with 7 bases between the two germline ends. Notes on this clone: This specimen includes other DNA sequences encoding the same CDR3.

The method was immunoSEQ multiplex PCR; TCRdb's version includes in-frame clones alone and lacks a portion of them. The repertoire has about 2.3 million clones, approximately 90% of them found once; the top ten carry 0.3% to 0.45%. Sequencing was done on a sample of naive CD4+ T cells from PBMCs. Indicated subset: CD45RA+ positively selected. This chain connects TRBV9 to TRBJ2-7; possible D gene TRBD2, 5 bases. The receptor was derived from a man aged 18 to 30 in good health. Some clones in this sample may be carry-over from other donors' samples. CDR3 sequence: CASSGTDSYEQYF. The CDR3 nucleotides read TGTGCCAGCAGCGGGACTGACTCCTACGAGCAGTACTTC.